This T cell receptor (beta chain) was found in a study of CD8 T cells in ankylosing spondylitis. Overall study results and limits: Peripheral blood held disease-linked clones only at relatively low frequency, and these were CD8+. Blood from ankylosing spondylitis patients appeared to carry a characteristic roughly 8-variant TCR beta motif.

The germline V gene encodes CDR1 SQVTM and CDR2 ANQGSEA. V lost 2 bases, J lost 3 bases, and 11 bases lay in between. This CDR3 is built from 13 residues. This clonotype came up a few times. Its target is not known. Making the TCR beta libraries involved quantitative 5'-RACE with molecular barcodes. MiXCR, applied by TCRdb to the 5' RACE reads, yields one record per CDR3 protein. This sample has 450,000 or so distinct CDR3 sequences, with roughly 26% found just once. The source material was blood, either unsorted or a sorted T cell fraction (not recorded which). The TCR originated in a male donor with ankylosing spondylitis. This sequence joins TRBV29-1 and TRBJ2-7, with D maybe TRBD2 (5 bases). The CDR3 nucleotides are TGCAGCGTTGAAAAGCCGGGAAGCTACGAGCAGTACTTC. Translation gives CSVEKPGSYEQYF.